This T cell receptor beta chain was sequenced in a study of control samples from healthy donors and cancer patients. Profiled with immunoSEQ multiplex PCR; TCRdb holds only in-frame clones, not every one. The sample carries under 85,000 clones, roughly 84% recorded once. This receptor was taken from a woman aged 45-60 years with lung cancer. The sample was PBMCs.

CDR3 region: CASSSGVGLYGYTF. CDR3 DNA: TGTGCCAGCAGCTCAGGGGTCGGTCTCTATGGCTACACCTTC. The chain has TRBV7-6 and TRBJ1-2, with TRBD1 as a possible D gene (6 bases). V lost 4 bases and J lost 4, with 13 bases in between. CDR3 size: 14 residues. From germline, CDR1 is SGHVS and CDR2 FNYEAQ.